A selection of T cell receptor beta chains follows, all from one sample in a study of OX40 agonist ivuxolimab in advanced cancers. Sequenced by immunoSEQ multiplex PCR; TCRdb stores in-frame clones only, minus some. The sample shows more than 10,000 clones, about 68% of them seen only once. The sample consisted of CD4+ or CD8+ T cells sorted from blood, taken in a trial of the OX40 agonist ivuxolimab. These receptors all stem from an adult with an advanced solid tumor such as melanoma, head and neck, liver or kidney cancer. Both conserved end residues are part of each CDR3. D genes are given only for firm matches. A row's size may be missing; if present it is once, few, many or a size class.

CDR3 DNA: TGTGCCAGCAGCCCCGGGACAGGGTCAGAGACCCAGTACTTC; CDR3 protein: CASSPGTGSETQYF; V gene: TRBV7-2; D gene: TRBD1; clone size: once; J gene: TRBJ2-5
CDR3 DNA: TGTGCCAGCAGCTTTAGCGGGGGGGAGCAGTTCTTC; CDR3 protein: CASSFSGGEQFF; V gene: TRBV7-3; D gene: TRBD2; clone size: NA; J gene: TRBJ2-1
CDR3 DNA: TGTGCCAGCAGTGTTAGTTTGGGGACAGGGTCACTCATTCAGTACTTC; CDR3 protein: CASSVSLGTGSLIQYF; V gene: TRBV2; D gene: TRBD1; clone size: once; J gene: TRBJ2-4
CDR3 DNA: TGCGCCAGCAGCCAAGGGTCTCGAGCTTTCTTT; CDR3 protein: CASSQGSRAFF; V gene: TRBV4-1; D gene: NA; clone size: NA; J gene: TRBJ1-1
CDR3 DNA: TGTGCCAGCAGTCCGGGACAGGGGGCCACCTATGGCTACACCTTC; CDR3 protein: CASSPGQGATYGYTF; V gene: TRBV6-5; D gene: TRBD1; clone size: NA; J gene: TRBJ1-2
CDR3 DNA: TGTGCCAGCAGTTATGGGACAGGAACTATTTACGAGCAGTACTTC; CDR3 protein: CASSYGTGTIYEQYF; V gene: TRBV6-6; D gene: TRBD1; clone size: NA; J gene: TRBJ2-7
CDR3 DNA: TGTGCCAGCAGTTTACTTTCGGACTCCCAAGAGACCCAGTACTTC; CDR3 protein: CASSLLSDSQETQYF; V gene: TRBV28; D gene: NA; clone size: few; J gene: TRBJ2-5
CDR3 DNA: TGTGCCAGCAGTGACGGGACCTCAGATACGCAGTATTTT; CDR3 protein: CASSDGTSDTQYF; V gene: TRBV2; D gene: NA; clone size: NA; J gene: TRBJ2-3
CDR3 DNA: TGTGCCAGCAGTTACAGCCTCAGCTCCTATAATTCACCCCTCCACTTT; CDR3 protein: CASSYSLSSYNSPLHF; V gene: TRBV28; D gene: NA; clone size: few; J gene: TRBJ1-6
CDR3 DNA: TGCGCCAGCAGCCATATCTCCGGCGAAGAGCAGTTCTTC; CDR3 protein: CASSHISGEEQFF; V gene: TRBV4-1; D gene: NA; clone size: NA; J gene: TRBJ2-1
CDR3 DNA: TGTGCCTGGAGTGTGGGCGGTTACGAGCAGTACTTC; CDR3 protein: CAWSVGGYEQYF; V gene: TRBV30; D gene: NA; clone size: NA; J gene: TRBJ2-7
CDR3 DNA: TGTGCCAGCAGCGTAGGGGAGTCTAGCGGGGGGGCTGCGGAGACCCAGTACTTC; CDR3 protein: CASSVGESSGGAAETQYF; V gene: TRBV9; D gene: TRBD2; clone size: NA; J gene: TRBJ2-5
CDR3 DNA: TGTGCCAGCAGCCCGGGACTTTCCTACGAGCAGTACTTC; CDR3 protein: CASSPGLSYEQYF; V gene: TRBV13; D gene: NA; clone size: NA; J gene: TRBJ2-7
CDR3 DNA: TGTGCCACCAGCAGAGATCAGGGGGGCTCTGAAGCTTTCTTT; CDR3 protein: CATSRDQGGSEAFF; V gene: TRBV15; D gene: TRBD1; clone size: NA; J gene: TRBJ1-1
CDR3 DNA: TGCGCCAGCAGCCAAGATCCGGGGGGCACCGGGGAGCTGTTTTTT; CDR3 protein: CASSQDPGGTGELFF; V gene: TRBV4-1; D gene: TRBD2; clone size: NA; J gene: TRBJ2-2
CDR3 DNA: TGTGCCAGCAGCCGGACTAGCGGGGGGGTAAATGAGCAGTTCTTC; CDR3 protein: CASSRTSGGVNEQFF; V gene: TRBV2; D gene: TRBD2; clone size: few; J gene: TRBJ2-1
CDR3 DNA: TGCGCCAGCAGTGAGGGGGGACTAGCGGGCGATGAGCAGTTCTTC; CDR3 protein: CASSEGGLAGDEQFF; V gene: TRBV10-2; D gene: TRBD2; clone size: NA; J gene: TRBJ2-1
CDR3 DNA: TGTGCCAGCAGTCCGGACGGGTTTTACACTGAAGCTTTCTTT; CDR3 protein: CASSPDGFYTEAFF; V gene: TRBV6-1; D gene: NA; clone size: NA; J gene: TRBJ1-1
CDR3 DNA: TGTGCCAGCAGCCTGGGAGGGAATGAGCAGTTCTTC; CDR3 protein: CASSLGGNEQFF; V gene: TRBV5-8; D gene: TRBD2; clone size: few; J gene: TRBJ2-1
CDR3 DNA: TGTGCCAGCAGCGTAGTAGGGAGGCCCAATGAGCAGTTCTTC; CDR3 protein: CASSVVGRPNEQFF; V gene: TRBV9; D gene: NA; clone size: few; J gene: TRBJ2-1
CDR3 DNA: TGTGCCAGCAGCGCTCGGGGACAGCCCCAGCATTTT; CDR3 protein: CASSARGQPQHF; V gene: TRBV13; D gene: NA; clone size: NA; J gene: TRBJ1-5
CDR3 DNA: TGTGCCAGCAGTGGATCTAGCGGGAAGTCCTACAATGAGCAGTTCTTC; CDR3 protein: CASSGSSGKSYNEQFF; V gene: TRBV2; D gene: TRBD2; clone size: NA; J gene: TRBJ2-1
CDR3 DNA: TGTGCCAGCAGCCCCACAGGGGTTGGCTACACCTTC; CDR3 protein: CASSPTGVGYTF; V gene: TRBV7-9; D gene: TRBD1; clone size: few; J gene: TRBJ1-2
CDR3 DNA: TGTGCCAGCAGTTACTCCGGGACAGGAGGGGAAAAACTGTTTTTT; CDR3 protein: CASSYSGTGGEKLFF; V gene: TRBV6-5; D gene: TRBD1; clone size: few; J gene: TRBJ1-4
CDR3 DNA: TGTGCCAGCAGCCAAGCGGGTCACACAGATACGCAGTATTTT; CDR3 protein: CASSQAGHTDTQYF; V gene: TRBV14; D gene: NA; clone size: few; J gene: TRBJ2-3
CDR3 DNA: TGTGCCAGCAGCTTCTATAATCAGCCCCAGCATTTT; CDR3 protein: CASSFYNQPQHF; V gene: TRBV5-6; D gene: NA; clone size: NA; J gene: TRBJ1-5
CDR3 DNA: TGTGCCAGCAGTTGGGTTGACTATGGCTACACCTTC; CDR3 protein: CASSWVDYGYTF; V gene: TRBV28; D gene: NA; clone size: NA; J gene: TRBJ1-2
CDR3 DNA: TGTGCCAGCAGCCAAGGGCCGACTCAGAATTACAATGAGCAGTTCTTC; CDR3 protein: CASSQGPTQNYNEQFF; V gene: TRBV4-2; D gene: NA; clone size: NA; J gene: TRBJ2-1
CDR3 DNA: TGTGCCAGCAGTTCCCAAGGGGGCAGCTATGGCTACACCTTC; CDR3 protein: CASSSQGGSYGYTF; V gene: TRBV2; D gene: TRBD1; clone size: NA; J gene: TRBJ1-2
CDR3 DNA: TGCGCCAGCAGCTCGACAGGCGGGGATGAGCAGTTCTTC; CDR3 protein: CASSSTGGDEQFF; V gene: TRBV4-1; D gene: NA; clone size: NA; J gene: TRBJ2-1
CDR3 DNA: TGTGCCAGCAGTGAAGGGGGACTAGCGTTCACAGATACGCAGTATTTT; CDR3 protein: CASSEGGLAFTDTQYF; V gene: TRBV2; D gene: TRBD2; clone size: NA; J gene: TRBJ2-3
CDR3 DNA: TGTGCCAGCAGCGAGGTACAGTTGAACACTGAAGCTTTCTTT; CDR3 protein: CASSEVQLNTEAFF; V gene: TRBV14; D gene: NA; clone size: medium-sized; J gene: TRBJ1-1
CDR3 DNA: TGTGCCAGCAGCTTCGGACTAGCGGGTGGGGTGAATGAGCAGTTCTTC; CDR3 protein: CASSFGLAGGVNEQFF; V gene: TRBV7-6; D gene: TRBD2; clone size: NA; J gene: TRBJ2-1
CDR3 DNA: TGTGCCAGTAGTTCGAACATGAACACTGAAGCTTTCTTT; CDR3 protein: CASSSNMNTEAFF; V gene: TRBV19; D gene: NA; clone size: few; J gene: TRBJ1-1
CDR3 DNA: TGTGCCAGCAGCTTGGCCGGGGGGGGGCGTGGGAATTCACCCCTCCACTTT; CDR3 protein: CASSLAGGGRGNSPLHF; V gene: TRBV5-4; D gene: NA; clone size: NA; J gene: TRBJ1-6
CDR3 DNA: TGTGCCAGCAGCTTCTTAGCGGGGGAAGAGACCCAGTACTTC; CDR3 protein: CASSFLAGEETQYF; V gene: TRBV5-8; D gene: TRBD2; clone size: once; J gene: TRBJ2-5
CDR3 DNA: TGTGCCAGCAGCTTAGGGGGGGGCACAGATACGCAGTATTTT; CDR3 protein: CASSLGGGTDTQYF; V gene: TRBV13; D gene: NA; clone size: NA; J gene: TRBJ2-3
CDR3 DNA: TGTGCCAGTAGTATCCAGCATAGCAATCAGCCCCAGCATTTT; CDR3 protein: CASSIQHSNQPQHF; V gene: TRBV19; D gene: NA; clone size: medium-sized; J gene: TRBJ1-5
CDR3 DNA: TGTGCCAGCAGCTTGGGGGGGCGCACTGAAGCTTTCTTT; CDR3 protein: CASSLGGRTEAFF; V gene: TRBV5-6; D gene: NA; clone size: NA; J gene: TRBJ1-1
CDR3 DNA: TGTGCCAGCAGCCTTAAGGGACAGGGGGGCAATCAGCCCCAGCATTTT; CDR3 protein: CASSLKGQGGNQPQHF; V gene: TRBV5-5; D gene: TRBD1; clone size: NA; J gene: TRBJ1-5
CDR3 DNA: TGTGCCAGCAGCCAGGGACAGGGCAGGGGGGAGCAGTACTTC; CDR3 protein: CASSQGQGRGEQYF; V gene: TRBV5-8; D gene: TRBD1; clone size: few; J gene: TRBJ2-7
CDR3 DNA: TGTGCCAGTAGTAGAAAGACAGACTACGAGCAGTACTTC; CDR3 protein: CASSRKTDYEQYF; V gene: TRBV19; D gene: NA; clone size: NA; J gene: TRBJ2-7
CDR3 DNA: TGTGCCAGCAGCCCCAGGGGGTTTACCTACGAGCAGTACTTC; CDR3 protein: CASSPRGFTYEQYF; V gene: TRBV27; D gene: TRBD1; clone size: NA; J gene: TRBJ2-7
CDR3 DNA: TGTGCCAGCAGCGGAGGGTGGAACAGATACAATGAGCAGTTCTTC; CDR3 protein: CASSGGWNRYNEQFF; V gene: TRBV5-6; D gene: NA; clone size: NA; J gene: TRBJ2-1
CDR3 DNA: TGCGCCAGCAGCCAAGGGATCAACCGGGAGAACACTGAAGCTTTCTTT; CDR3 protein: CASSQGINRENTEAFF; V gene: TRBV4-3; D gene: NA; clone size: NA; J gene: TRBJ1-1
CDR3 DNA: TGTGCCAGCAGTTCACTCGGCACCGCAGATACGCAGTATTTT; CDR3 protein: CASSSLGTADTQYF; V gene: TRBV27; D gene: NA; clone size: NA; J gene: TRBJ2-3
CDR3 DNA: TGTGCCAGCAGTGATATCAGGGGCCTTTATCAGCCCCAGCATTTT; CDR3 protein: CASSDIRGLYQPQHF; V gene: TRBV2; D gene: NA; clone size: NA; J gene: TRBJ1-5
CDR3 DNA: TGCGCCAGCAGCCAGGACACGGCGAGCAACCCGGATACGCAGTATTTT; CDR3 protein: CASSQDTASNPDTQYF; V gene: TRBV4-3; D gene: NA; clone size: NA; J gene: TRBJ2-3
CDR3 DNA: TGTGCCAGCAGTTCGTTTACTAGCGGGAAGAACACCGGGGAGCTGTTTTTT; CDR3 protein: CASSSFTSGKNTGELFF; V gene: TRBV28; D gene: TRBD2; clone size: NA; J gene: TRBJ2-2
CDR3 DNA: TGTGCCAGCAGCTTATCGGGACTAGCCCCCGAGCAGTACTTC; CDR3 protein: CASSLSGLAPEQYF; V gene: TRBV7-9; D gene: TRBD2; clone size: NA; J gene: TRBJ2-7
CDR3 DNA: TGTGCCAGCAGTTTCTTGAGTTCACCCCTCCACTTT; CDR3 protein: CASSFLSSPLHF; V gene: TRBV28; D gene: NA; clone size: NA; J gene: TRBJ1-6
CDR3 DNA: TGTGCCAGCAGTTTCTCAGAAGAGCAGTACTTC; CDR3 protein: CASSFSEEQYF; V gene: TRBV28; D gene: NA; clone size: NA; J gene: TRBJ2-7
CDR3 DNA: TGTGCCAGCAGCGTGGGACAAAATCAGCCCCAGCATTTT; CDR3 protein: CASSVGQNQPQHF; V gene: TRBV9; D gene: NA; clone size: NA; J gene: TRBJ1-5
CDR3 DNA: TGTGCCAGCATGACTAGCGGGGGCCTCTCCTACGAGCAGTACTTC; CDR3 protein: CASMTSGGLSYEQYF; V gene: TRBV2; D gene: TRBD2; clone size: NA; J gene: TRBJ2-7
CDR3 DNA: TGCGCCAGCAGTGAGGGAAGCAATCAGCCCCAGCATTTT; CDR3 protein: CASSEGSNQPQHF; V gene: TRBV5-1; D gene: NA; clone size: many; J gene: TRBJ1-5
CDR3 DNA: TGCGCCAGCAGCCAAGATCTGACCGATACGCAGTATTTT; CDR3 protein: CASSQDLTDTQYF; V gene: TRBV4-1; D gene: NA; clone size: NA; J gene: TRBJ2-3
CDR3 DNA: TGTGCCAGCAGCTTGCGGGACGAGCAGTACTTC; CDR3 protein: CASSLRDEQYF; V gene: TRBV5-3; D gene: NA; clone size: NA; J gene: TRBJ2-7